This is a list of T cell receptor beta chains from one sample in a study of cytomegalovirus exposure and HLA in healthy donors. Some clones are missing from TCRdb's copy, which holds only in-frame ones; the method was immunoSEQ multiplex PCR. The data show fewer than 110,000 clones, and the top ten clones hold approximately 3.5%. The material sequenced was PBMCs. Receptors originate from a man aged 40-49 years in good health and CMV-seronegative. CDR3s include the opening cysteine and the closing phenylalanine or tryptophan. Fields, in order: D gene, V gene, CDR3 length, J gene, CDR3 protein, CDR3 DNA. D genes are given only for firm matches.

d_gene: -
v_gene: TRBV4-1
len: 13
j_gene: TRBJ2-7
CDR3aa: CASSQDWGYEQYF
CDR3nt: TGCGCCAGCAGCCAAGATTGGGGCTACGAGCAGTACTTC

d_gene: TRBD2
v_gene: TRBV2
len: 17
j_gene: TRBJ2-3
CDR3aa: CASRAGERGVSTDTQYF
CDR3nt: TGTGCCAGCAGGGCCGGCGAGCGGGGGGTGAGCACAGATACGCAGTATTTT

d_gene: TRBD1
v_gene: TRBV7-6
len: 14
j_gene: TRBJ1-1
CDR3aa: CASSTNRGLTEAFF
CDR3nt: TGTGCCAGCAGCACAAACAGGGGGCTCACTGAAGCTTTCTTT

d_gene: TRBD2
v_gene: TRBV10-1
len: 17
j_gene: TRBJ2-1
CDR3aa: CASSESSSGGSDNEQFF
CDR3nt: TGCGCCAGCAGTGAGTCCTCTAGCGGGGGGTCTGACAATGAGCAGTTCTTC

d_gene: -
v_gene: TRBV4-1
len: 17
j_gene: TRBJ2-6
CDR3aa: CASSQGQRVSGANVLTF
CDR3nt: TGCGCCAGCAGCCAAGGGCAGAGGGTGTCTGGGGCCAACGTCCTGACTTTC

d_gene: -
v_gene: TRBV28
len: 14
j_gene: TRBJ1-1
CDR3aa: CASSFQTRGTEAFF
CDR3nt: TGTGCCAGCAGTTTTCAAACGCGGGGTACTGAAGCTTTCTTT

d_gene: TRBD1
v_gene: TRBV28
len: 15
j_gene: TRBJ2-7
CDR3aa: CASSRDSRSWGSKYF
CDR3nt: TGTGCCAGCAGTCGGGACAGCCGATCTTGGGGGAGCAAGTACTTC

d_gene: -
v_gene: TRBV25-1
len: 14
j_gene: TRBJ1-1
CDR3aa: CASSGPPAGTEAFF
CDR3nt: TGTGCCAGCAGTGGACCGCCGGCGGGCACTGAAGCTTTCTTT

d_gene: TRBD2
v_gene: TRBV28
len: 15
j_gene: TRBJ2-7
CDR3aa: CASSSSAGGRYEQYF
CDR3nt: TGTGCCAGCAGTTCCTCAGCGGGAGGGAGGTACGAGCAGTACTTC

d_gene: TRBD2
v_gene: TRBV10-1
len: 14
j_gene: TRBJ2-7
CDR3aa: CASSPSGRRAEQYF
CDR3nt: TGCGCCAGCAGTCCTAGCGGGAGAAGAGCCGAGCAGTACTTC

d_gene: TRBD1
v_gene: TRBV6-5
len: 15
j_gene: TRBJ1-1
CDR3aa: CASSQYRGQNTEAFF
CDR3nt: TGTGCCAGCAGCCAATACAGGGGGCAGAACACTGAAGCTTTCTTT

d_gene: TRBD1
v_gene: TRBV6-5
len: 16
j_gene: TRBJ2-1
CDR3aa: CASSYSRGQGYNEQFF
CDR3nt: TGTGCCAGCAGTTACTCGAGGGGACAGGGATACAATGAGCAGTTCTTC

d_gene: -
v_gene: TRBV5-6
len: 11
j_gene: TRBJ2-5
CDR3aa: CASSFRETQYF
CDR3nt: TGTGCCAGCAGCTTCCGGGAGACCCAGTACTTC

d_gene: -
v_gene: TRBV2
len: 13
j_gene: TRBJ2-7
CDR3aa: CASRTQPPLGQYF
CDR3nt: TGTGCCAGCAGGACACAACCTCCGCTCGGGCAGTACTTC

d_gene: TRBD2
v_gene: TRBV2
len: 15
j_gene: TRBJ2-2
CDR3aa: CASRRSGGDGGELFF
CDR3nt: TGTGCCAGCAGGCGTAGCGGGGGGGATGGCGGGGAGCTGTTTTTT

d_gene: TRBD1
v_gene: TRBV19
len: 15
j_gene: TRBJ1-6
CDR3aa: CASSGTGTEYSPLHF
CDR3nt: TGTGCCAGTAGTGGTACCGGGACAGAGTATTCACCCCTCCACTTT

d_gene: -
v_gene: TRBV18
len: 14
j_gene: TRBJ1-4
CDR3aa: CASSQGATNEKLFF
CDR3nt: TGTGCCAGCTCACAAGGAGCAACTAATGAAAAACTGTTTTTT

d_gene: TRBD2
v_gene: TRBV4-3
len: 14
j_gene: TRBJ2-7
CDR3aa: CASSLGLAENEQYF
CDR3nt: TGCGCCAGCAGCCTGGGACTAGCGGAAAACGAGCAGTACTTC

d_gene: TRBD1
v_gene: TRBV30
len: 12
j_gene: TRBJ1-2
CDR3aa: CAWGQGAVGYTF
CDR3nt: TGTGCCTGGGGACAGGGGGCGGTTGGCTACACCTTC

d_gene: -
v_gene: TRBV6-5
len: 13
j_gene: TRBJ2-3
CDR3aa: CASRSRRGDTQYF
CDR3nt: TGTGCCAGCAGGTCCCGGAGGGGAGATACGCAGTATTTT

d_gene: -
v_gene: TRBV4-2
len: 18
j_gene: TRBJ1-6
CDR3aa: CASSQDRAGLSYNSPLHF
CDR3nt: TGTGCCAGCAGCCAAGATCGGGCGGGGTTGAGTTATAATTCACCCCTCCACTTT

d_gene: -
v_gene: TRBV7-2
len: 15
j_gene: TRBJ1-3
CDR3aa: CASSPYGGGWDTIYF
CDR3nt: TGTGCCAGCAGCCCCTATGGGGGGGGGTGGGACACCATATATTTT

d_gene: TRBD1
v_gene: TRBV2
len: 14
j_gene: TRBJ1-1
CDR3aa: CASSGTGLAAEAFF
CDR3nt: TGTGCCAGCAGTGGGACAGGGTTGGCGGCTGAAGCTTTCTTT

d_gene: -
v_gene: TRBV28
len: 9
j_gene: TRBJ2-3
CDR3aa: CASGPRQYF
CDR3nt: TGTGCCAGCGGGCCTCGACAGTATTTT

d_gene: TRBD1
v_gene: TRBV5-5
len: 13
j_gene: TRBJ1-2
CDR3aa: CASSRTGEAGYTF
CDR3nt: TGTGCCAGCAGCCGGACAGGGGAGGCTGGCTACACCTTC